This T cell receptor beta chain was sequenced for a study of T cells in Graves' hyperthyroidism and ophthalmopathy. Study observations and caveats: Patients with ophthalmopathy were separated from those with stable hyperthyroidism by a 13 V-J model.

No ophthalmopathy progression within 18 months constituted stable Graves' hyperthyroidism. Hyperthyroidism, newly diagnosed and lasting under 2 months, affected patients aged 18 to 65. The study based diagnoses on clinical symptoms, serum thyroxine and TRAb, thyroid ultrasound and orbital computed tomography. Note on this clonotype: Antigen: not known.

From RNA transcripts, TCR beta CDR3 regions were amplified. RT-PCR in the first round (using the HTBI primer set) targeted the TCR CDR3. From the multiplex PCR reads, TCRdb called clonotypes with MiXCR, one entry per CDR3 protein. The data contain hundreds of thousands of distinct CDR3 sequences, roughly 46% of them singletons. This CDR3 spans 12 amino acids. The germline V and J ends were trimmed by 1 base and 12 bases, with 13 bases remaining between them. Per germline, CDR1 SEHNR and CDR2 FQNEAQ (reference sequence). The receptor was isolated from a woman in her late teens or twenties with Graves' hyperthyroidism. The chain links TRBV7-9 to TRBJ2-7; D not certain. The material sequenced was peripheral blood or thyroid tissue (not recorded which). In nucleotides, the CDR3 is TGTGCCAGCAGCTTAGACTTGGGGTGGCGGTACTTC. It translates to CASSLDLGWRYF.